Below are 12 T cell receptor beta chains sequenced from a single sample in a study of T cell responses to AZD1222 COVID-19 vaccine. Measured with immunoSEQ multiplex PCR; TCRdb has only the in-frame clones, and not every one. Of over 150,000 clones in the sample, around 93% were seen once. The source material was peripheral blood, sampled 28 days after the second dose of the MenACWY control vaccine. The source is an adult who received the MenACWY meningococcal vaccine as a control.

V and J are TRBV4-1 and TRBJ1-5; D remains ambiguous. This CDR3 has 17 amino acids. The germline V gene has CDR1 MGHRA and CDR2 YSYEKL. The ends were cut back, 0 bases at V and 6 bases at J, with 18 bases in the middle. CDR3 loop: CASSQDPTLAEPQPQHF. The CDR3 DNA reads as TGCGCCAGCAGCCAAGATCCAACTTTAGCAGAGCCTCAGCCCCAGCATTTT.

The chain employs TRBV18 and TRBJ1-1, with D possibly matching TRBD1 (5 bases). The germline V and J ends were trimmed by 6 bases and 2 bases, with 13 bases remaining between them. There are 14 residues in the CDR3. CDR1 and CDR2 (germline): KGHSH, LQKENI. The CDR3 loop reads CASSPGASNTEAFF. DNA for the CDR3: TGTGCCAGCTCCCCCGGGGCTTCTAACACTGAAGCTTTCTTT. The full variable domain, in which reference TRBV18 and TRBJ1-1 provide the parts outside the CDR3, is NAGVMQNPRHLVRRRGQEARLRCSPMKGHSHVYWYRQLPEEGLKFMVYLQKENIIDESGMPKERFSAEFPKEGPSILRIQQVVRGDSAAYFCASSPGASNTEAFFGQGTRLTVV.

This chain links TRBV30 with TRBJ1-6; TRBD1 matches 9 bases. In germline, CDR1 is GTSNPN, CDR2 SVGIG (reference sequence). The CDR3 loop spans 13 amino acids. The V segment lost 2 bases and the J segment 14 bases; nucleotides outside the gene matches: 7. As DNA, the CDR3 is TGTGCCTGGAGTAGGGGACAGGGTAGTGCCCTCCACTTT. As protein: CAWSRGQGSALHF.

The chain has TRBV24-1 and TRBJ2-7; 9 nucleotides agree with TRBD1. Germline V lookup: CDR1 KGHDR, CDR2 SFDVKD. The CDR3 spans 15 residues. With V trimmed by 3 bases and J by 3 bases, 5 bases remained unmatched. The CDR3 sequence: CATSDPSDRGYEQYF. The CDR3 nucleotides are TGTGCCACCAGTGATCCCTCGGACAGGGGCTACGAGCAGTACTTC.

This clone has a handful of counts. The rearrangement joins TRBV7-9 to TRBJ2-7, with D unclear. Germline V gene data show CDR1 as SEHNR and CDR2 as FQNEAQ (reference sequence). Trimming removed 5 bases from V and 1 base from J, with 9 bases in between. The CDR3 contains 13 residues. The CDR3 coding sequence is TGTGCCAGCAGCAGACTGGGATCCTACGAGCAGTACTTC. Its translation: CASSRLGSYEQYF.

The chain uses TRBV5-1 and TRBJ1-1; weak D call: TRBD1 (6 bases). CDR1 SGHRS and CDR2 YFSETQ come from the germline V gene. This CDR3 has 17 residues. Trimming stripped 4 bases from V and 1 base from J, with 20 bases between. CDR3 amino acids: CASSLFTATGANTEAFF. The CDR3 DNA is TGCGCCAGCAGCCTTTTCACGGCGACAGGAGCGAACACTGAAGCTTTCTTT.

The chain recombines TRBV30 with TRBJ2-7; 8 bases line up with TRBD1. The CDR3 runs to 16 residues. Trimming cost V 3 bases and J 1 base; bases outside gene matches: 11. Germline V CDR1 and CDR2: GTSNPN, SVGIG (reference sequence). The CDR3 DNA reads TGTGCCTGGAGGCGCCCCGGGACAGGACAATCCTACGAGCAGTACTTC. Its protein product is CAWRRPGTGQSYEQYF.

The chain couples TRBV4-2 to TRBJ2-3; 9 bases are a match to TRBD2. Unmatched junction bases numbered 5, after V lost 4 bases and J lost 3 bases. The CDR3 totals 15 residues. Germline CDR1 is LGHNA and CDR2 is YNFKEQ. CDR3 in DNA: TGTGCCAGCAGCCCAATAGCGGGGGCTACAGATACGCAGTATTTT. It yields the protein CASSPIAGATDTQYF.

The V gene is TRBV3-1 (or the pseudogene TRBV3-2), the J gene TRBJ1-5; D not resolved. V lost 2 bases, J lost 2 bases, and 10 bases lay in between. Germline assignment: CDR1 LGHDT and CDR2 YNNKEL (reference sequence). The CDR3 extends over 15 amino acids. The CDR3 sequence: CASSQQPRGNQPQHF. In DNA, the CDR3 is TGTGCCAGCAGCCAACAGCCGAGGGGCAATCAGCCCCAGCATTTT.

The rearrangement uses TRBV30 and TRBJ1-1, with no clear D. The CDR3 is 14 residues long. Germline-derived CDR1 and CDR2 are GTSNPN and SVGIG (reference sequence). V lost 0 bases, J lost 1 base, and 9 bases lay in between. CDR3 in amino acids: CAWSVGLGNTEAFF. The CDR3 DNA sequence: TGTGCCTGGAGTGTAGGGCTGGGGAACACTGAAGCTTTCTTT.

This chain joins TRBV14 and TRBJ2-7; D gene uncertain. V was pared by 1 base and J by 2 bases, with 15 bases between. The CDR3 runs to 16 residues. Germline V gives CDR1 SGHDN, CDR2 FVKESK. DNA for the CDR3: TGTGCCAGCAGCCAAGCAGCCGGTCAACCCCCCTACGAGCAGTACTTC. Translation gives CASSQAAGQPPYEQYF.

On this clone itself: Its ends do not fully match the called genes, so a read error is possible. This chain links TRBV3-1 (or the pseudogene TRBV3-2) with TRBJ2-7; 9 bases are a match to TRBD1. Germline V lookup: CDR1 LGHDT, CDR2 YNNKEL (reference sequence). This CDR3 region has 15 residues. The CDR3 DNA reads as TGTGCCAGCAGCCATAGGGGACAGGGCTCCGACGAGCAGTACTTC. Amino acid sequence: CASSHRGQGSDEQYF.